These 5 T cell receptor beta chains originate from one sample sequenced in a study of T cells in Graves' hyperthyroidism and ophthalmopathy. TCR beta CDR3 region amplification was performed from RNA transcripts. During a first-round RT-PCR of the TCR CDR3, the HTBI primer set was used. In TCRdb, the multiplex PCR reads were re-called with MiXCR into one record per CDR3 protein. This table has roughly 260,000 distinct CDR3 sequences, just over 14% appearing once. Material: blood. These TCRs come from a woman aged 35 to 49 with Graves' hyperthyroidism that later progressed to Graves' ophthalmopathy.

This clonotype was detected ten times or more. The chain is built from TRBV6-1 and TRBJ2-1; a possible D gene is TRBD2 (6 bases). The CDR3 is 15 amino acids. Per the germline V gene, CDR1 is MNHNS and CDR2 is SASEGT. The V and J ends lost 8 bases and 8 bases respectively, with 22 bases between them. CDR3 loop: CASDQPGLLLYEQFF. DNA of the CDR3: TGTGCCAGCGACCAGCCGGGACTCCTTTTATATGAGCAGTTCTTC.

This clonotype showed up many times. The chain couples TRBV7-8 to TRBJ2-1, with 8 bases lining up with TRBD2. Trimming took 5 bases from V and 6 from J; bases not matched to a gene: 15. Germline lookup yields CDR1 SGHVS and CDR2 FQNEAQ. This CDR3 region has 17 residues. In nucleotides, the CDR3 is TGTGCCAGCAGCGTGAGACTAGCGCTCACCACCTTCAATGAGCAGTTCTTC. Protein product: CASSVRLALTTFNEQFF.

In this sample, this clonotype turned up a few times. The chain combines TRBV28 with TRBJ1-4, with D possibly matching TRBD1 (6 bases). V was shortened by 7 bases and J by 5 bases, with 20 bases between the two germline ends. Germline assignment: CDR1 MDHEN and CDR2 SYDVKM. The CDR3 sequence is 16 residues long. CDR3 loop: CASTIGGSASNEKLFF. The CDR3 DNA sequence: TGTGCCAGCACAATAGGGGGGTCGGCTTCAAATGAAAAACTGTTTTTT.

The table lists this clonotype with many counts. V usage is TRBV7-2 and J usage is TRBJ1-5; D ambiguous. Germline assignment: CDR1 SGHTA and CDR2 FQGNSA. Trimming removed 1 base at V and 7 bases at J, with 14 bases between. The CDR3 is made up of 15 amino acids. The CDR3 region has the DNA TGTGCCAGCAGCTTAGAAAGGGCTTCGGGGCAGCCCCAGCATTTT. It specifies CASSLERASGQPQHF. The full variable domain, completed using reference TRBV7-2 and TRBJ1-5, is GAGVSQSPSNKVTEKGKDVELRCDPISGHTALYWYRQSLGQGLEFLIYFQGNSAPDKSGLPSDRFSAERTGGSVSTLTIQRTQQEDSAVYLCASSLERASGQPQHFGDGTRLSIL.

The table lists this clonotype with many counts. The chain recombines TRBV20-1 with TRBJ2-1; D is ambiguous. The CDR3 is 13 residues long. Germline assignment: CDR1 DFQATT and CDR2 SNEGSKA (reference sequence). V lost 1 base and J 8 bases, leaving 12 bases between the germline ends. The CDR3 sequence is CSARAAYDHEQFF. CDR3 bases: TGCAGTGCTAGAGCGGCATACGACCATGAGCAGTTCTTC.